These 21 T cell receptor beta chains were sequenced from one sample in a study of spatial heterogeneity in lung cancer. Using its own MiXCR run on the 5' RACE reads, TCRdb lists one record per CDR3 protein. The sample lists 40,000 to 55,000 distinct CDR3 sequences; approximately 7% were seen once. Time point of the sample: sample taken at primary tumor resection. Sequences were derived from PBMCs, sampled at surgery. These receptors all come from a female donor with early-stage non-small cell lung cancer.

This clonotype came up many times. This chain uses TRBV7-3 with TRBJ2-3; D is undetermined. Germline lookup yields CDR1 SGHTA and CDR2 FQGTGA. V was cut by 5 bases and J by 7 bases, with 13 bases left in between. The CDR3 length is 13 residues. Written as DNA, the CDR3 is TGTGCCAGCAGCCCGGAATGGAGCAATACGCAGTATTTT. This codes for CASSPEWSNTQYF.

This clonotype has only a few counts. V usage is TRBV9 and J usage is TRBJ2-7; 7 positions agree with TRBD2. Germline V gene lookup returns CDR1 SGDLS and CDR2 YYNGEE. This CDR3 spans 15 amino acids. Trimming at V came to 3 bases and at J to 3 bases, leaving 9 bases not matched to a gene. CDR3 in amino acids: CASSASGTEYYEQYF. The CDR3 coding sequence is TGTGCCAGCAGCGCGAGCGGGACGGAATACTACGAGCAGTACTTC.

This clonotype was counted at least ten times. The chain carries TRBV2 and TRBJ1-2; D gene ambiguous. Per the germline V gene, CDR1 is SNHLY and CDR2 is FYNNEI. There are 13 residues in the CDR3. The ends were cut back, 3 bases at V and 7 bases at J, with 12 bases in the middle. The CDR3 loop is CASSENTYAGYTF. CDR3 nucleotides: TGTGCCAGCAGTGAGAACACTTATGCTGGCTACACCTTC.

The chain employs TRBV5-1 and TRBJ2-1; 8 nucleotides line up with TRBD1. Germline CDR1 reads SGHRS; CDR2 reads YFSETQ. J lost 3 bases, V lost 2 bases, and 4 bases had no gene match. The CDR3 sequence is 15 residues long. The CDR3 sequence: CASSFQGAHYNEQFF. The CDR3 DNA sequence: TGCGCCAGCAGCTTTCAGGGGGCGCACTACAATGAGCAGTTCTTC.

The table lists this clonotype with a few counts. The chain combines TRBV7-6 with TRBJ2-2; 7 bases line up with TRBD1. V gave up 3 bases and J gave up 4 bases; unmatched junction bases: 14. The CDR3 has 18 residues. Germline CDR1 and CDR2: SGHVS and FNYEAQ. In DNA, the CDR3 is TGTGCCAGCAGCTTTAGGCCGACAGGGCCTTCTTCCACCGGGGAGCTGTTTTTT. Protein product: CASSFRPTGPSSTGELFF. Together with reference TRBV7-6 and TRBJ2-2, the CDR3 gives the full variable domain: GAGVSQSPRYKVTKRGQDVALRCDPISGHVSLYWYRQALGQGPEFLTYFNYEAQQDKSGLPNDRFSAERPEGSISTLTIQRTEQRDSAMYRCASSFRPTGPSSTGELFFGEGSRLTVL.

In its sample, this clonotype was seen many times. This rearrangement joins TRBV7-2 to TRBJ1-2; no firm D call. Germline V gives CDR1 SGHTA, CDR2 FQGNSA. Trimming removed 3 bases at V and 3 bases at J, with 8 bases between. The CDR3 is made up of 13 amino acids. The DNA of the CDR3 is TGTGCCAGCAGCTTGCCGGTAGACTATGGCTACACCTTC. It specifies CASSLPVDYGYTF.

This clonotype showed up many times. This chain joins TRBV5-1 and TRBJ1-2, with TRBD1 as a possible D gene (5 bases). V was pared by 3 bases and J by 4 bases, with 7 bases between. CDR3 size: 12 residues. Germline V lookup: CDR1 SGHRS, CDR2 YFSETQ. CDR3 in amino acids: CASSSDTYGYTF. As DNA, the CDR3 is TGCGCCAGCAGCTCGGACACCTATGGCTACACCTTC.

This clonotype was counted between two and nine times. The genes are TRBV6-7 and TRBJ1-2, with D possibly TRBD1 on 5 matching bases. TRBV6-7 is labeled an ORF, and its function is uncertain. Trimming removed 3 bases from V and 3 bases from J, with 11 bases in between. This CDR3 is 14 amino acids long. The CDR3 bases are TGTGCCAGCAGTTATTCCAGGGATTACTATGGCTACACCTTC. It codes for CASSYSRDYYGYTF.

This clonotype showed up just a few times. The chain employs TRBV7-3 and TRBJ1-1; no clear D gene. Germline V gene lookup returns CDR1 SGHTA and CDR2 FQGTGA. Trimming removed 2 bases from V and 1 base from J, with 5 bases in between. This CDR3 has 13 residues. The CDR3 here is CASSLYENTEAFF. CDR3 sequence (DNA): TGTGCCAGCAGCTTATATGAGAACACTGAAGCTTTCTTT.

This clonotype was seen a handful of times. The V gene is TRBV5-1, the J gene TRBJ1-1; D may be TRBD1 (6 bases). The length of the CDR3 is 14 residues. V was pared by 0 bases and J by 10 bases, with 16 bases between. Germline CDR1 SGHRS, CDR2 YFSETQ. The CDR3 nucleotides read TGCGCCAGCAGCTTGGAACCCGGGGGCAAAGGAGCTTTCTTT. This codes for CASSLEPGGKGAFF.

The CDR3 nucleotides are TGTGCCAGCAGTTACTCGGTGGTGAGCAATCAGCCCCAGCATTTT. This encodes CASSYSVVSNQPQHF. The chain is built from TRBV6-6 and TRBJ1-5; no firm D call. There are 15 residues in the CDR3. Trimming took 0 bases from V and 1 from J, leaving 7 bases between them. CDR1 and CDR2 from the germline V gene are MNHNY and SVGAGI (reference sequence).

This clonotype was detected a few times. The V call is TRBV6-5, the J call TRBJ2-7; 9 bases agree with TRBD2. J was trimmed by 6 bases and V by 6 bases; bases with no gene match: 12. This CDR3 region has 15 residues. In germline, CDR1 is MNHEY, CDR2 SVGAGI. This CDR3 is CASSMGRGGPSEQYF. The CDR3, as DNA: TGTGCCAGCAGCATGGGGCGGGGGGGCCCTAGCGAGCAGTACTTC.

Only a few counts were recorded for this clonotype. The V gene is TRBV11-2, the J gene TRBJ2-1; 12 nucleotides align to TRBD2. Germline lookup yields CDR1 SGHAT and CDR2 FQNNGV. The CDR3 sequence is 17 residues long. V was pared by 0 bases and J by 7 bases, with 7 bases of the junction left unmatched. CDR3 sequence (DNA): TGTGCCAGCAGCTTAGATTCAGGACTAGCGGGGTGGAATGAGCAGTTCTTC. As protein: CASSLDSGLAGWNEQFF.

This clonotype was counted at least ten times. The chain joins TRBV5-1 to TRBJ2-1; TRBD2 is a possible D gene (7 bases). The CDR3 consists of 15 residues. CDR1 is SGHRS, CDR2 YFSETQ, per germline. V was clipped by 3 bases and J by 5 bases, with 15 bases between them. This CDR3 is CASSSEGGRDNEQFF. In nucleotides, the CDR3 is TGCGCCAGCAGCTCGGAGGGGGGGCGCGACAATGAGCAGTTCTTC.

This clonotype was detected many times. The chain recombines TRBV5-1 with TRBJ2-5, with D perhaps TRBD1 (5 bases). Germline CDR1 SGHRS, CDR2 YFSETQ. The germline V and J ends were trimmed by 4 bases and 1 base, with 14 bases remaining between them. The CDR3 consists of 15 residues. CDR3 amino acids: CASSVTGAIQETQYF. The DNA for the CDR3 is TGCGCCAGCAGCGTTACAGGAGCGATCCAAGAGACCCAGTACTTC.

Only one count was recorded for this clonotype. The rearrangement joins TRBV10-2 to TRBJ1-3; TRBD1 matches at 9 bases. The CDR3 has 13 residues. Germline values: CDR1 WSHSY, CDR2 SAAADI. V lost 8 bases and J lost 8; bases outside the gene matches: 7. The CDR3 DNA reads as TGCGCCAGCCAAGCGGGACAGGGATACACCATATATTTT. Encoded protein: CASQAGQGYTIYF.

This clonotype was counted many times. The chain joins TRBV5-1 to TRBJ1-5, with D uncertain. Germline CDR1 reads SGHRS; CDR2 reads YFSETQ. This CDR3 region has 15 residues. Trimming removed 0 bases from V and 6 bases from J, with 13 bases in between. Here the CDR3 DNA reads TGCGCCAGCAGCTTGGGGGCGGGCGTCGGTCAGCCCCAGCATTTT. Translating gives CASSLGAGVGQPQHF.

In its sample, this clonotype was seen many times. Here the CDR3 DNA reads TGTGCCAGCAGTGATGTGGCTAGCGGGGGGTTCTACGAGCAGTACTTC. Its translation: CASSDVASGGFYEQYF. This rearrangement joins TRBV6-1 to TRBJ2-7, with 11 bases matching TRBD2. The CDR3 is made up of 16 amino acids. Germline V gene sequence: CDR1 MNHNS, CDR2 SASEGT. The trim removed 3 bases at V and 3 bases at J, leaving 7 bases unmatched.

This clonotype was detected many times. This chain connects TRBV7-2 to TRBJ2-7, with D perhaps matching TRBD2 (6 bases). Germline CDR1 SGHTA, CDR2 FQGNSA. V dropped 0 bases and J dropped 2 bases, with 11 bases sitting between them. This CDR3 comprises 15 residues. The CDR3 reads CASSLALGGTYEQYF. The CDR3 nucleotides read TGTGCCAGCAGCTTAGCGCTCGGGGGAACCTACGAGCAGTACTTC.

In this sample, this clonotype turned up many times. The CDR3 DNA is TGTGCCAGCAGTTACTCGACCGGGCTTGAAGCTTTCTTT. This encodes CASSYSTGLEAFF. The chain combines TRBV6-5 with TRBJ1-1; D is ambiguous. From germline, CDR1 is MNHEY and CDR2 SVGAGI. V was shortened by 0 bases and J by 7 bases, with 9 bases between the two germline ends. The CDR3 spans 13 residues.

The chain joins TRBV20-1 to TRBJ2-5; 8 positions match TRBD2. J was trimmed by 7 bases and V by 1 base; bases with no gene match: 11. Germline CDR1 is DFQATT and CDR2 is SNEGSKA (reference sequence). CDR3 length: 15 residues. CDR3: CSARVARGDSGTQYF. In DNA, the CDR3 is TGCAGTGCTAGAGTGGCGCGGGGGGACTCCGGGACCCAGTACTTC.